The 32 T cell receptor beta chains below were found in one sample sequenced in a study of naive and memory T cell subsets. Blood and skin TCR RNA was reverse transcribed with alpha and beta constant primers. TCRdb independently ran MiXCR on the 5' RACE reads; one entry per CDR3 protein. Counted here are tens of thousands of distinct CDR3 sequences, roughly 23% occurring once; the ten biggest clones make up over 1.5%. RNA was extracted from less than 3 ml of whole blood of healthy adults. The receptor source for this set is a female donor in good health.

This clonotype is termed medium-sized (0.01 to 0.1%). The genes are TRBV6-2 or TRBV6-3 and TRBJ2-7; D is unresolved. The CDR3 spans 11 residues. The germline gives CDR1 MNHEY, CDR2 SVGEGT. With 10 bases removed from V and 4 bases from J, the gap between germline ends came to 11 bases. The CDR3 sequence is CATRAVYEQYF. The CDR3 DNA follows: TGTGCCACCCGGGCGGTATACGAGCAGTACTTC.

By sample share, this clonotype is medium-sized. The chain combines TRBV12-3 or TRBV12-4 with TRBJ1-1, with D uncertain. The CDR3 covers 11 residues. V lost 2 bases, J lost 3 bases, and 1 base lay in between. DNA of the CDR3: TGTGCCAGCAGTTTATACACTGAAGCTTTCTTT. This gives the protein CASSLYTEAFF.

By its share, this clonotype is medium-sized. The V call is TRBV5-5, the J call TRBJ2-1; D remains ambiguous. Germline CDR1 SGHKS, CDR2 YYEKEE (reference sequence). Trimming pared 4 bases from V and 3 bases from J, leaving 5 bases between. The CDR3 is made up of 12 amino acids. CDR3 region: CASSIDYNEQFF. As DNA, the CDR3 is TGTGCCAGCAGCATAGACTACAATGAGCAGTTCTTC.

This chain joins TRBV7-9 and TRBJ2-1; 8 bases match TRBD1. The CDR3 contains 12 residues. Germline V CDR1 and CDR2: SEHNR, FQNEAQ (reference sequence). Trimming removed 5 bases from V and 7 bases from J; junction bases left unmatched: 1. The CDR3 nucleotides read TGTGCCAGCAGCAGGGACAGGAATGAGCAGTTCTTC. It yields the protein CASSRDRNEQFF.

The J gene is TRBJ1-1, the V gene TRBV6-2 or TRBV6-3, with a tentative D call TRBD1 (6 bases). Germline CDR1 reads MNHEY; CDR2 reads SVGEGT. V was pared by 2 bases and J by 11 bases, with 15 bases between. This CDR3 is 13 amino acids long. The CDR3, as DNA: TGTGCCAGCAGTTACCGTGGAGGGGGGGGTGCTTTCTTT. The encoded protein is CASSYRGGGGAFF.

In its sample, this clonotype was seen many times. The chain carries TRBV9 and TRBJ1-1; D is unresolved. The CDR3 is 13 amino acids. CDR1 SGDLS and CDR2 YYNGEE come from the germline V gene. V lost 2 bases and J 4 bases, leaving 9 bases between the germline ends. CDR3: CASSVATGTEAFF. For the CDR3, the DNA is TGTGCCAGCAGCGTTGCTACTGGCACTGAAGCTTTCTTT.

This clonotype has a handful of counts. The CDR3 DNA sequence: TGTGCCAGCAGCTTCACAGGGAGGCAGTACTTC. This codes for CASSFTGRQYF. The chain employs TRBV7-2 and TRBJ2-7; D possibly corresponds to TRBD1 (6 bases). Germline V gives CDR1 SGHTA, CDR2 FQGNSA. Trimming cost V 3 bases and J 9 bases, with 9 bases left between them. The CDR3 extends over 11 amino acids.

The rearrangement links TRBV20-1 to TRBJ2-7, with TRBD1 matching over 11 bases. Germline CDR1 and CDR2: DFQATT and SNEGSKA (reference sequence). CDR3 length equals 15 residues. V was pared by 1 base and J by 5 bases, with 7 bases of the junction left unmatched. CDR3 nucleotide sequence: TGCAGTGCTAGAGCTGGACAGGGGGCGGTCCACGAGCAGTACTTC. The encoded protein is CSARAGQGAVHEQYF.

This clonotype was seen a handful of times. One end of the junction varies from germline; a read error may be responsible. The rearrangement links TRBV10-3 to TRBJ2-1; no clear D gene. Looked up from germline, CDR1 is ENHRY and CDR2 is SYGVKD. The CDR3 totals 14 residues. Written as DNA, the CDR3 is TGTGCCATCAGGCCGCCGAGCTCCTACAATGAGCAGTTCTTT. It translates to CAIRPPSSYNEQFF.

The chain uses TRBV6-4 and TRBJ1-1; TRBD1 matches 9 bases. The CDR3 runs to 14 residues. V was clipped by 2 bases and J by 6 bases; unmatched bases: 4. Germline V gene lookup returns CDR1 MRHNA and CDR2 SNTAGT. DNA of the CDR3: TGTGCCAGCAGTGACACAGGGGGCGCCGCTGAAGCTTTCTTT. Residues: CASSDTGGAAEAFF.

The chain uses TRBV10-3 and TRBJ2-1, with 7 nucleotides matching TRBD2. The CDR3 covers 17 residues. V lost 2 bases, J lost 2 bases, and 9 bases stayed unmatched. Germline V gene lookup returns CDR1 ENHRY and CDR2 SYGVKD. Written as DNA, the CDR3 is TGTGCCATCAGTGAGCCGGAGACGGGACTACCCTACAATGAGCAGTTCTTC. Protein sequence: CAISEPETGLPYNEQFF.

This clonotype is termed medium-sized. CDR3 bases: TGCGCCAGCAGTGACGAGAACACTGAAGCTTTCTTT. Translating gives CASSDENTEAFF. V gene TRBV10-1 combines with J gene TRBJ1-1; no clear D. The germline V gene has CDR1 WNHNN and CDR2 SYGVQD (reference sequence). This CDR3 has 12 amino acids. V gave up 3 bases and J gave up 1 base, with 3 bases separating them.

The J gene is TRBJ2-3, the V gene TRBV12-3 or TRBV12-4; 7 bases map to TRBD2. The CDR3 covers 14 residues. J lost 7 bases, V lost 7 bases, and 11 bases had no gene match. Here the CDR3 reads CASTHGTTLNTQYF. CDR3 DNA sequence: TGTGCCAGCACCCACGGGACTACCCTCAATACGCAGTATTTT.

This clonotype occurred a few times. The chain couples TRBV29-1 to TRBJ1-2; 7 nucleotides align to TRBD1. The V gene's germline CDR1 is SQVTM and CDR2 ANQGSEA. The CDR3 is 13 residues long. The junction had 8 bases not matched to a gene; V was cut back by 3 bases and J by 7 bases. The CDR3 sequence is CSVDRQGEVGYTF. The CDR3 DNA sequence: TGCAGCGTTGACCGTCAGGGGGAGGTTGGCTACACCTTC.

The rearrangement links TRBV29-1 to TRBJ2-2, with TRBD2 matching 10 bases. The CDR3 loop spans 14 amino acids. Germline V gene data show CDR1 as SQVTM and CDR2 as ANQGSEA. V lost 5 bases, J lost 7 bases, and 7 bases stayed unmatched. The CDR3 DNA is TGCAGCGTTCGGAGGCTAGCGGGAGTCGGGGAGCTGTTTTTT. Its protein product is CSVRRLAGVGELFF.

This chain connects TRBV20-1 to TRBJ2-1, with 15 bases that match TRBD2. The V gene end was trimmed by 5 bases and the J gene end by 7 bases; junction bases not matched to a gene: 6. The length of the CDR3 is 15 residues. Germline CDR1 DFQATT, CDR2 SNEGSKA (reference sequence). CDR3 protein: CSAAGLAGGVNEQFF. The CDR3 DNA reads TGCAGTGCTGCGGGACTAGCGGGAGGAGTGAATGAGCAGTTCTTC.

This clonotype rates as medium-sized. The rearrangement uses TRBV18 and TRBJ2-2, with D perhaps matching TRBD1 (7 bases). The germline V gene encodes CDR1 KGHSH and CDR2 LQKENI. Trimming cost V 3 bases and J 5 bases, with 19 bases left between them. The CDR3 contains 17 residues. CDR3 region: CASSPQGGTGRTGELFF. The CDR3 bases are TGTGCCAGCTCACCGCAGGGGGGAACCGGCCGGACCGGGGAGCTGTTTTTT.

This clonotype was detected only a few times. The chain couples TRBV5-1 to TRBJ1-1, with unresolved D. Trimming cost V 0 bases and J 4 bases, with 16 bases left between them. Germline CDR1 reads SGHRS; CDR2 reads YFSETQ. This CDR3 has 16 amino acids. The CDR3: CASSLAGGRGGTEAFF. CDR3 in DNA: TGCGCCAGCAGCTTGGCGGGTGGACGGGGTGGCACTGAAGCTTTCTTT.

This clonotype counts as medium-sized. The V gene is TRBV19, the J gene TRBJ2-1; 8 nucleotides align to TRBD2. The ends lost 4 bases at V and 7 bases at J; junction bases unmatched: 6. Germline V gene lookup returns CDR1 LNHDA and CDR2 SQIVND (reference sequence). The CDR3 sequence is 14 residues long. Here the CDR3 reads CASSSGGLGNEQFF. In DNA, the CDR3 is TGTGCCAGTAGTAGCGGGGGGCTGGGGAATGAGCAGTTCTTC. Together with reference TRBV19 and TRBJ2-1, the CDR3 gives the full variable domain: DGGITQSPKYLFRKEGQNVTLSCEQNLNHDAMYWYRQDPGQGLRLIYYSQIVNDFQKGDIAEGYSVSREKKESFPLTVTSAQKNPTAFYLCASSSGGLGNEQFFGPGTRLTVL.

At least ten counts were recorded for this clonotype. Here the CDR3 DNA reads TGCAGTGCTAGCCGTAGGGGCTCACCCCTCCACTTT. Translating it yields CSASRRGSPLHF. This chain joins TRBV20-1 and TRBJ1-6; weak D call: TRBD1 (5 bases). CDR1 is DFQATT and CDR2 is SNEGSKA in the germline V gene (reference sequence). The CDR3 is 12 amino acids. The ends were cut back, 3 bases at V and 10 bases at J, with 10 bases in the middle.

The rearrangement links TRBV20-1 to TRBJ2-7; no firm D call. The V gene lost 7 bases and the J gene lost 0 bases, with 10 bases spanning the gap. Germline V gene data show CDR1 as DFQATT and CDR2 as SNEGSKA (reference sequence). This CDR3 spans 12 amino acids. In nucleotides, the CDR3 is TGCAGTGGGCTAACCGTCTCCTACGAGCAGTACTTC. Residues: CSGLTVSYEQYF.

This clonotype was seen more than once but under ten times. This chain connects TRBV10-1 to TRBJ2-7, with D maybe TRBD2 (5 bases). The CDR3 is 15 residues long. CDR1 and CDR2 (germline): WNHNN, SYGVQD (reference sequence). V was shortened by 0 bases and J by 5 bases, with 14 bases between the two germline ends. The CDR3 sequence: CASSESMGANNEQYF. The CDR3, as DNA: TGCGCCAGCAGTGAGTCGATGGGAGCGAACAACGAGCAGTACTTC.

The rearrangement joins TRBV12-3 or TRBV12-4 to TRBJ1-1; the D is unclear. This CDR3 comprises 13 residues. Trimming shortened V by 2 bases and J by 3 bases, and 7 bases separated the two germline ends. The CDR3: CASSLKRYTEAFF. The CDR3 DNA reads TGTGCCAGCAGTTTAAAGCGGTACACTGAAGCTTTCTTT.

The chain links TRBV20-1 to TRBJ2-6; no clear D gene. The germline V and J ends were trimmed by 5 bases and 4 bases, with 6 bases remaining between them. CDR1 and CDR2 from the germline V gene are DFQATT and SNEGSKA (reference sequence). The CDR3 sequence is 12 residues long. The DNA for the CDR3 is TGCAGTGCTGGAAGGGGGGCCAACGTCCTGACTTTC. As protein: CSAGRGANVLTF.

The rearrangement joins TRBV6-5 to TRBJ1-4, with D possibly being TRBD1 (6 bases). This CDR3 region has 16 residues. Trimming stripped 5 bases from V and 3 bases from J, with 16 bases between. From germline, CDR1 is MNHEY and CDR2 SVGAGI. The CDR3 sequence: CASSGLRGRSNEKLFF. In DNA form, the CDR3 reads TGTGCCAGCAGTGGCCTCAGGGGCCGGTCTAATGAAAAACTGTTTTTT.

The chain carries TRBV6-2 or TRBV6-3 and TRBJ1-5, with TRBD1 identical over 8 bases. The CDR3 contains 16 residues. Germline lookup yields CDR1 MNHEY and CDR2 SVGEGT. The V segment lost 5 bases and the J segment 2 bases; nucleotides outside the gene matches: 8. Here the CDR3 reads CASSPWTGNGNQPQHF. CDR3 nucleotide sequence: TGTGCCAGCAGTCCCTGGACAGGGAATGGCAATCAGCCCCAGCATTTT.

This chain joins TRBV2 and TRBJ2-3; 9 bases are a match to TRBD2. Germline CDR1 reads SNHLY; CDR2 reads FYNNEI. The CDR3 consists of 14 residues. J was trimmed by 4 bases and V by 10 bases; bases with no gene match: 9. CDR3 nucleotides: TGTGCCACCACCGGGACTAGCAGAGCAGATACGCAGTATTTT. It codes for CATTGTSRADTQYF.

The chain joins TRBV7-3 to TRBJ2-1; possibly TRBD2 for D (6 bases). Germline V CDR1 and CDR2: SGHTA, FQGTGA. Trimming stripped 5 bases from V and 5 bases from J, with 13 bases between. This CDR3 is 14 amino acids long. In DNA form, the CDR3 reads TGTGCCAGCAGCAACTACGGGACTGACAATGAGCAGTTCTTC. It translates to CASSNYGTDNEQFF. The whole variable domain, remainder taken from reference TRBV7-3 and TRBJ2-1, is GAGVSQTPSNKVTEKGKYVELRCDPISGHTALYWYRQSLGQGPEFLIYFQGTGAADDSGLPNDRFFAVRPEGSVSTLKIQRTERGDSAVYLCASSNYGTDNEQFFGPGTRLTVL.

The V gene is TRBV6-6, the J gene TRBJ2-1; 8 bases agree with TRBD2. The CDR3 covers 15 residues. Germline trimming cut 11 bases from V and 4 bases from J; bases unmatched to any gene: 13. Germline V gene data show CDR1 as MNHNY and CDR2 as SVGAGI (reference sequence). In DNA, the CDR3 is TGTGCCGCCGAAGAGGTAGCGGGGATTTACAATGAGCAGTTCTTC. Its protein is CAAEEVAGIYNEQFF.

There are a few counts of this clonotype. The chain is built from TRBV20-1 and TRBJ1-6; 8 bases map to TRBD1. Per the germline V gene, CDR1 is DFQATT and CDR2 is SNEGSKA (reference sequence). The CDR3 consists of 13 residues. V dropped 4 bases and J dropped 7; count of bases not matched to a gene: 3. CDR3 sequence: CSATGGWNSPLHF. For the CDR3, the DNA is TGCAGTGCTACAGGGGGCTGGAATTCACCCCTCCACTTT.

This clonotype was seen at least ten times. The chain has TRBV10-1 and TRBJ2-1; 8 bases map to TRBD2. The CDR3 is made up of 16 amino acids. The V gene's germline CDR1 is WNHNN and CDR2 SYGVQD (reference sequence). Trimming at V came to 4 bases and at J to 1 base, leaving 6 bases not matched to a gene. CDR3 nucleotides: TGCGCCAGCAGTGGGTTCTCGGGAGGGTCCTACAATGAGCAGTTCTTC. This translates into CASSGFSGGSYNEQFF.

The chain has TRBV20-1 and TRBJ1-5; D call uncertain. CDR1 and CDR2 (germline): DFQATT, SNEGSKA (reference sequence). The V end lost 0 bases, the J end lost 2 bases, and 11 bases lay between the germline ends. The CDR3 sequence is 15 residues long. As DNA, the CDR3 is TGCAGTGCTAGAGATAGGATCCGAGGCAATCAGCCCCAGCATTTT. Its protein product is CSARDRIRGNQPQHF.